Listed here is a single TCR beta chain. The CDR3 length is 15 residues. The trim removed 4 bases at V and 3 bases at J, leaving 3 bases unmatched. The germline CDR1 and CDR2 sequences are SGHNT and YYREEE (reference sequence). The sample comes from a study of beta chain features in type 1 diabetes. The overall study: Some 110,000,000 sorted cells were examined across all samples.

The study reverse transcribed the entire isolated RNA, so it sequenced expressed TCRB transcripts. Produced via immunoSEQ multiplex PCR; TCRdb's table is partial and in-frame only. Of 350,000 or so clones listed, about 20% are singletons. The clonotype originates from a woman aged 18-29 years in good health. The rearrangement links TRBV5-4 to TRBJ2-6; 8 bases align to TRBD1. What was sequenced was naive CD4+ T cells from blood. CDR3 nucleotide sequence: TGTGCCAGCAGCCCTGGACAGGGTGGGGCCAACGTCCTGACTTTC. This codes for CASSPGQGGANVLTF.